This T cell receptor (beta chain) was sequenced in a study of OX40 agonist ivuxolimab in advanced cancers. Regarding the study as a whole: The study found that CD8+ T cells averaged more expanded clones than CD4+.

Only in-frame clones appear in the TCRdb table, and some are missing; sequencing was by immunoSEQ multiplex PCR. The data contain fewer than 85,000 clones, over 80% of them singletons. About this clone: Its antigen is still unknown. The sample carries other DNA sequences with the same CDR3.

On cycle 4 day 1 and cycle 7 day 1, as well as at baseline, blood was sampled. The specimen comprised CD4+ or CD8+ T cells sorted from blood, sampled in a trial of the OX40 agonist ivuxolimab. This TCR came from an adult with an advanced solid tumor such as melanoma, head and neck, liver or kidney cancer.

CDR3 in DNA: TGTGCCAGCAGTGGCGGACAGGGGGCGGGGGGCTACACCTTC. Residues: CASSGGQGAGGYTF. The chain recombines TRBV28 with TRBJ1-2, with 11 bases lining up with TRBD1. The CDR3 contains 14 residues. With 5 bases clipped from V and 8 bases from J, the junction kept 7 bases outside the gene matches. Germline V gene data show CDR1 as MDHEN and CDR2 as SYDVKM.